The 12 T cell receptor beta chains in this list originate from one sample, sequenced in a study of cytomegalovirus exposure and HLA in healthy donors. The PCR ran on 60 Vbeta and 13 Jbeta primers. Libraries were prepared by immunoSEQ multiplex PCR; TCRdb keeps only in-frame clonotypes and omits some of them. The repertoire holds tens of thousands of clones, with more than 70% as singletons. What was sequenced was PBMCs. These receptors came from a woman aged 40 to 50 in good health and CMV-seropositive.

This clone appeared a few times. A read error is the likely source, as a far larger clone sits one nucleotide away. Written as DNA, the CDR3 is TGTTCCAGCCGGACAGGGTTGGATACGCAGTATTTT. Residues: CSSRTGLDTQYF. The chain combines TRBV7-6 with TRBJ2-3; 8 bases fit TRBD1. The CDR3 is made up of 12 amino acids. Germline lookup yields CDR1 SGHVS and CDR2 FNYEAQ.

The V gene is TRBV5-4, the J gene TRBJ2-7, with 14 bases matching TRBD2. The V and J ends lost 4 bases and 4 bases, in that order; junction bases with no gene match: 7. This CDR3 has 16 amino acids. Germline V gene sequence: CDR1 SGHNT, CDR2 YYREEE (reference sequence). The DNA of the CDR3 is TGTGCCAGCAGCCCCGGAAGGACTAGCGGGGGGTACGAGCAGTACTTC. Its translation is CASSPGRTSGGYEQYF.

This sequence joins TRBV7-2 and TRBJ2-7, with 7 nucleotides matching TRBD2. V gave up 10 bases and J gave up 1 base; unmatched junction bases: 10. Germline CDR1 SGHTA, CDR2 FQGNSA. The CDR3 runs 14 residues. CDR3 residues: CATAGVAVSYEQYF. The CDR3 nucleotides are TGTGCCACCGCGGGGGTAGCGGTTTCCTACGAGCAGTACTTC.

This chain uses TRBV19 with TRBJ1-6; 8 bases align to TRBD1. Trimming at V came to 5 bases and at J to 8 bases, leaving 8 bases not matched to a gene. CDR1 is LNHDA and CDR2 is SQIVND in the germline V gene (reference sequence). CDR3 length: 15 amino acids. The CDR3 loop reads CASSLWTGTDSPLHF. The CDR3 DNA sequence: TGTGCCAGTAGTCTCTGGACAGGGACGGATTCACCCCTCCACTTT.

The chain has TRBV5-1 and TRBJ2-3; TRBD1 agrees at 11 bases. Trimming cost V 0 bases and J 5 bases; bases outside gene matches: 8. This CDR3 spans 17 amino acids. Germline values: CDR1 SGHRS, CDR2 YFSETQ. The CDR3 DNA reads TGCGCCAGCAGCTTGGCCCGGACAGGGGGCCGTAAAGATACGCAGTATTTT. It specifies CASSLARTGGRKDTQYF.

The chain links TRBV6-1 to TRBJ1-2; D gene unclear. V was trimmed by 4 bases and J by 4 bases, leaving 19 bases between them. The CDR3 is made up of 16 amino acids. The germline gives CDR1 MNHNS, CDR2 SASEGT. The CDR3 nucleotides are TGTGCCAGCAGTGTACCGATGGCGTTTGGAGGCTATGGCTACACCTTC. Translated, it gives CASSVPMAFGGYGYTF.

V usage is TRBV7-8 and J usage is TRBJ2-2; TRBD1 matches 7 bases. CDR1 SGHVS and CDR2 FQNEAQ come from the germline V gene. The CDR3 covers 15 residues. V shed 3 bases, J shed 3 bases, and the junction held 4 bases outside the gene matches. This CDR3 is CASSFFTGDTGELFF. Written as DNA, the CDR3 is TGTGCCAGCAGCTTCTTTACAGGGGACACCGGGGAGCTGTTTTTT.

This clone was counted only a few times. V gene TRBV25-1 combines with J gene TRBJ2-7; 8 positions match TRBD1. CDR1 and CDR2 (germline): MGHDK, SYGVNS. The CDR3 is 15 amino acids. Trimming cost V 3 bases and J 3 bases; bases outside gene matches: 7. The CDR3 region is CASSDRTGNLYEQYF. In DNA, the CDR3 is TGTGCCAGCAGTGATCGGACAGGGAACCTCTACGAGCAGTACTTC.

The chain links TRBV6-1 to TRBJ2-7; the match to TRBD1 covers 7 bases. The CDR3 is made up of 14 amino acids. Per the germline V gene, CDR1 is MNHNS and CDR2 is SASEGT. The ends lost 4 bases at V and 3 bases at J; junction bases unmatched: 6. The CDR3: CASSGRQGRYEQYF. In DNA form, the CDR3 reads TGTGCCAGCAGTGGGAGACAGGGACGCTACGAGCAGTACTTC.

The chain couples TRBV4-2 to TRBJ1-1; the D is unclear. The CDR3 has 13 amino acids. Germline CDR1 is LGHNA and CDR2 is YNFKEQ. Between the trimmed V and J ends, which lost 1 base and 8 bases, there was a span of 11 bases. This CDR3 is CASSQVELNEAFF. In DNA, the CDR3 is TGTGCCAGCAGCCAAGTAGAGTTAAACGAAGCTTTCTTT.

The V gene is TRBV2, the J gene TRBJ1-4; 10 bases map to TRBD1. This CDR3 has 17 residues. Germline CDR1 reads SNHLY; CDR2 reads FYNNEI. The J segment lost 4 bases and the V segment lost 2 bases, leaving 7 bases of the junction unmatched. CDR3 in amino acids: CASSERRGQGLNEKLFF. CDR3 nucleotide sequence: TGTGCCAGCAGTGAACGGCGGGGACAGGGGCTTAATGAAAAACTGTTTTTT.

This clone was seen a handful of times. J is TRBJ2-1 and V is TRBV11-2, with 11 nucleotides matching TRBD2. With V trimmed by 3 bases and J by 7 bases, 5 bases remained unmatched. Germline V gene data show CDR1 as SGHAT and CDR2 as FQNNGV. The CDR3 is made up of 15 amino acids. The CDR3 DNA follows: TGTGCCAGCAGCTTGACTAGCGGGGTTAAAAATGAGCAGTTCTTC. This codes for CASSLTSGVKNEQFF.